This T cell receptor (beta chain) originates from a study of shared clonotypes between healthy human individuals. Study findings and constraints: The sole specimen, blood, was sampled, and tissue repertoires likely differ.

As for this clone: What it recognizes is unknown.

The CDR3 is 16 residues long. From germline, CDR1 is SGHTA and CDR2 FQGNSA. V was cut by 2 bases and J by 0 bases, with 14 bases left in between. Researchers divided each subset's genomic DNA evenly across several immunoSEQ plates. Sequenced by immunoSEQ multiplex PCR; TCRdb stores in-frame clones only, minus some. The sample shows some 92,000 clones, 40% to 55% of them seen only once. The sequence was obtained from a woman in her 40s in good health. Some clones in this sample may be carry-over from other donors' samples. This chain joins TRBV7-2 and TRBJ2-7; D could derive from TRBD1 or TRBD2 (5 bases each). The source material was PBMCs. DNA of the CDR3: TGTGCCAGCAGCTTAACAGGCGGGTCACCCTCCTACGAGCAGTACTTC. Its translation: CASSLTGGSPSYEQYF.